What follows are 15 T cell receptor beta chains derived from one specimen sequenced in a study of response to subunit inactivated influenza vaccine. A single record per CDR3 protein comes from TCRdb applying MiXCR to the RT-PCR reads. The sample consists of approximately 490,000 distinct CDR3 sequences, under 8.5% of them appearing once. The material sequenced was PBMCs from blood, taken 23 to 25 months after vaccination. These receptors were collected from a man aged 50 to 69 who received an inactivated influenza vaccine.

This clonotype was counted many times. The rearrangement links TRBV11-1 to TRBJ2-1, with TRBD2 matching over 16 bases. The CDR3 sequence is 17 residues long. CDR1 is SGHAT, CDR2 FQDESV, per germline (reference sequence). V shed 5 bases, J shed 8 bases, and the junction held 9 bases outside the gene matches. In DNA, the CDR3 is TGTGCCAGCAGCCCCGGGACTAGCGGGAGGGCCAGGCATGAGCAGTTCTTC. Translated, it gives CASSPGTSGRARHEQFF.

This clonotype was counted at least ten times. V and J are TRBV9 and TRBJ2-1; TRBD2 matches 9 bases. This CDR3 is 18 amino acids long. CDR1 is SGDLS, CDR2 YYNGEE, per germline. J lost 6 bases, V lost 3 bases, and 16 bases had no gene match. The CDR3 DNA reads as TGTGCCAGCAGCGCCCACGGAGGGCTAGCGGGACTCGGCAATGAGCAGTTCTTC. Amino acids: CASSAHGGLAGLGNEQFF.

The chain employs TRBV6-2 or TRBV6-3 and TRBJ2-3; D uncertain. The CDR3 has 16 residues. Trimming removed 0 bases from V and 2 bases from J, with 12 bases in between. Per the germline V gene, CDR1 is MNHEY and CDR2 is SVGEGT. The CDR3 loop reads CASSYSPKAYTDTQYF. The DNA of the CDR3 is TGTGCCAGCAGTTACTCCCCGAAGGCCTACACAGATACGCAGTATTTT.

CDR3 sequence reads: CASSQSRNTEAFF. The CDR3 DNA is TGTGCCAGCAGCCAATCCAGGAACACTGAAGCTTTCTTT. This chain uses TRBV14 with TRBJ1-1; D is unclear. Germline V gene data show CDR1 as SGHDN and CDR2 as FVKESK. The CDR3 spans 13 residues. The V end was cut by 2 bases, the J end by 1 base, with 5 bases between.

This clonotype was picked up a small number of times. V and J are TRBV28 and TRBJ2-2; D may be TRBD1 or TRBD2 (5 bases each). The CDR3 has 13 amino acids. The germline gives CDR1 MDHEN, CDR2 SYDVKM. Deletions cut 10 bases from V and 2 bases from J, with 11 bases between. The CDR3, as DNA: TGTGCCACCCCGGGACCTAACACCGGGGAGCTGTTTTTT. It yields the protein CATPGPNTGELFF. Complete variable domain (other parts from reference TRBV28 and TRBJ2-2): DVKVTQSSRYLVKRTGEKVFLECVQDMDHENMFWYRQDPGLGLRLIYFSYDVKMKEKGDIPEGYSVSREKKERFSLILESASTNQTSMYLCATPGPNTGELFFGEGSRLTVL.

The CDR3 loop reads CASSLRRSQETQYF. As DNA, the CDR3 is TGTGCCAGCAGTTTACGTAGGTCCCAAGAGACCCAGTACTTC. V and J are TRBV12-3 or TRBV12-4 and TRBJ2-5, with D unresolved. CDR3 length: 14 amino acids. With 2 bases removed from V and 1 base from J, the gap between germline ends came to 8 bases.

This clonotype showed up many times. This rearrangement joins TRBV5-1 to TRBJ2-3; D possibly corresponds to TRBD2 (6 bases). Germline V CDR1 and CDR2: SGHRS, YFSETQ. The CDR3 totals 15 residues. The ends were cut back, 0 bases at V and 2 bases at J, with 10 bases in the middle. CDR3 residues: CASSLAASDTDTQYF. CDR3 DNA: TGCGCCAGCAGCTTGGCCGCTAGCGACACAGATACGCAGTATTTT.

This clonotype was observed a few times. The CDR3 nucleotides are TGTGCCAGCAGCACTGGGACCCTGGGTGAAGCTTTCTTT. Its translation is CASSTGTLGEAFF. The chain couples TRBV7-9 to TRBJ1-1; the D gene is possibly TRBD1 (5 bases). Trimming cost V 5 bases and J 7 bases, with 14 bases left between them. CDR1 and CDR2 from the germline V gene are SEHNR and FQNEAQ (reference sequence). This CDR3 region has 13 residues.

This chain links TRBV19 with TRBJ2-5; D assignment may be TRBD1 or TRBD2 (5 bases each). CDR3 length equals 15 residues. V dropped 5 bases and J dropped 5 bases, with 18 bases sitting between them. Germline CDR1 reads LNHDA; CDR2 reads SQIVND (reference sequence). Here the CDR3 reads CASSPTVRGLETQYF. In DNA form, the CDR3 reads TGTGCCAGTAGTCCCACGGTGAGGGGATTGGAGACCCAGTACTTC.

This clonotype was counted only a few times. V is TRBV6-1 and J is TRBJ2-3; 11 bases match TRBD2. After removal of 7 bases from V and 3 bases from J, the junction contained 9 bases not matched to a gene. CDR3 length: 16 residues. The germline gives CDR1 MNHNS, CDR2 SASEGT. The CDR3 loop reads CASIRLAGGPTDTQYF. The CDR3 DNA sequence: TGTGCCAGCATCCGGCTAGCGGGAGGACCTACAGATACGCAGTATTTT.

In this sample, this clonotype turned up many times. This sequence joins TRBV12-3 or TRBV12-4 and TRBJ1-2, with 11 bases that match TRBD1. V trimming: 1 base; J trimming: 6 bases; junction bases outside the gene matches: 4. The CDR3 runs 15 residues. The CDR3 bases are TGTGCCAGCAGTTTAGAAGGGACAGGGGGTGATGGCTACACCTTC. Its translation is CASSLEGTGGDGYTF.

CDR3 nucleotides: TGTGCCAGCAGCCAAGAGAGCAGGGCTAACTATGGCTACACCTTC. Amino acids: CASSQESRANYGYTF. This chain links TRBV4-2 with TRBJ1-2, with D perhaps matching TRBD1 (5 bases). Trimming stripped 0 bases from V and 0 bases from J, with 8 bases between. Germline values: CDR1 LGHNA, CDR2 YNFKEQ. CDR3 length equals 15 residues.

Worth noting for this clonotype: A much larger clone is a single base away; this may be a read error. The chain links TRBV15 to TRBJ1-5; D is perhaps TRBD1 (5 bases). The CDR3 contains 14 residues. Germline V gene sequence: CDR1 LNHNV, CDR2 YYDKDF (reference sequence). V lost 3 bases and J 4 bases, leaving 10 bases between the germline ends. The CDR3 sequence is CATSRDNLNQPQHF. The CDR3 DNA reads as TGTGCCACCAGCAGGGACAACCTTAATCAGCCCCAGCATTTT.

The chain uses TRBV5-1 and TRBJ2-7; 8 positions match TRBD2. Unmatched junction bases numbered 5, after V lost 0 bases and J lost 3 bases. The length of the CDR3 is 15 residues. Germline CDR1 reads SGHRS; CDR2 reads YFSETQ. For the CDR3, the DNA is TGCGCCAGCAGCTTGGACGCGGGGGGCCTCTACGAGCAGTACTTC. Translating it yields CASSLDAGGLYEQYF.

The CDR3 is CASRGGQGSPYEQYF. DNA of the CDR3: TGTGCCAGCAGAGGGGGGCAGGGGAGCCCCTACGAGCAGTACTTC. This chain connects TRBV6-1 to TRBJ2-7, with D possibly called TRBD1 or TRBD2 (6 bases each). The CDR3 is 15 residues long. From germline, CDR1 is MNHNS and CDR2 SASEGT. Deletions cut 6 bases from V and 2 bases from J, with 17 bases between.